Listed below are T cell receptor beta chains from one sample, sequenced in a study of Graves' ophthalmopathy and Graves' hyperthyroidism. TCRdb passed the multiplex PCR reads through MiXCR, listing each CDR3 protein once. The sample has about 620,000 distinct CDR3 sequences, around a fifth seen once. Sequenced material: peripheral blood. The receptors derive from a woman between 18 and 30 years old with stable Graves' hyperthyroidism. Some clones in this sample may be carry-over from other donors' samples. Both conserved end residues are part of each CDR3. The order of the fields is V gene, clone size, J gene, D gene, CDR3 protein, CDR3 DNA. D genes are given only for firm matches. Size is stated for part of the rows, as once, few or many counts, or as a class when the clone is expanded.

>TRBV12-3/TRBV12-4|many|TRBJ2-7|-
CASSLGRGIYEQYF
TGTGCCAGCAGCCTAGGACGGGGGATATACGAGCAGTACTTC
>TRBV27|-|TRBJ2-7|TRBD2
CASSFASGTYEQYF
TGTGCCAGCAGTTTTGCTAGCGGGACCTACGAGCAGTACTTC
>TRBV5-1|many|TRBJ2-7|-
CASSLKEPLPSEQYF
TGCGCCAGCAGCTTGAAGGAGCCACTGCCGTCCGAGCAGTACTTC
>TRBV15|many|TRBJ1-1|-
CATSGIGIWTEAFF
TGTGCCACCAGTGGCATAGGGATCTGGACTGAAGCTTTCTTT
>TRBV6-1|-|TRBJ1-5|-
CASSENPGASNQPQHF
TGTGCCAGCAGTGAAAACCCGGGGGCTAGCAATCAGCCCCAGCATTTT
>TRBV20-1|-|TRBJ1-5|-
CSARDPGRGNQPQHF
TGCAGTGCTAGAGATCCTGGCAGGGGTAATCAGCCCCAGCATTTT
>TRBV5-6|few|TRBJ1-6|-
CASSSPVSPLHF
TGTGCCAGCAGCTCGCCCGTATCACCCCTCCACTTT
>TRBV12-3/TRBV12-4|many|TRBJ1-1|-
CASSPGQENTEAFF
TGTGCCAGCAGCCCCGGACAAGAGAACACTGAAGCTTTCTTT
>TRBV20-1|many|TRBJ2-5|-
CSARVGSQETQYF
TGCAGTGCTAGAGTCGGTAGCCAAGAGACCCAGTACTTC
>TRBV29-1|many|TRBJ2-7|-
CSVEVAGNYEQYF
TGCAGCGTTGAGGTGGCGGGGAACTACGAGCAGTACTTC
>TRBV12-5|many|TRBJ2-5|-
CASGLSPQGQETQYF
TGTGCTAGTGGTTTGTCACCGCAGGGCCAAGAGACCCAGTACTTC
>TRBV3-1|many|TRBJ2-7|-
CASSQGGTYEQYF
TGTGCCAGCAGCCAAGGAGGAACCTACGAGCAGTACTTC
>TRBV4-2|-|TRBJ1-2|-
CASSQRQNYGYTF
TGTGCCAGCAGCCAACGTCAGAACTATGGCTACACCTTC
>TRBV24-1|many|TRBJ2-5|-
CATSDGTLLEETQYF
TGTGCCACCAGTGACGGGACCCTTTTAGAAGAGACCCAGTACTTC
>TRBV28|many|TRBJ2-5|TRBD1
CASSSSSGTGKETQYF
TGTGCCAGCAGTTCTTCCTCCGGGACAGGGAAAGAGACCCAGTACTTC
>TRBV28|many|TRBJ2-7|-
CATLGVYEQYF
TGTGCCACCCTGGGGGTCTACGAGCAGTACTTC
>TRBV6-1|-|TRBJ1-5|-
CASRGAQHF
TGTGCCAGCAGGGGGGCCCAGCATTTT
>TRBV6-2/TRBV6-3|-|TRBJ1-6|-
CASSAAVSSYNSPLHF
TGTGCCAGCAGCGCTGCGGTGAGCTCCTATAATTCACCCCTCCACTTT
>TRBV19|-|TRBJ1-1|-
CASSILVGGGGPSNTEAFF
TGTGCCAGTAGTATACTTGTCGGGGGCGGGGGCCCCTCTAACACTGAAGCTTTCTTT
>TRBV6-5|many|TRBJ2-5|-
CASSQTSAATSGTQYF
TGTGCCAGCAGTCAGACGAGCGCAGCGACATCGGGGACCCAGTACTTC
>TRBV6-1|-|TRBJ1-5|-
CASSRTVQPQHF
TGTGCCAGCAGTCGCACGGTTCAGCCCCAGCATTTT
>TRBV12-5|-|TRBJ1-1|TRBD1
CASGLVPDRGDTEACF
TGTGCTAGTGGTTTGGTTCCGGACAGGGGGGACACTGAAGCTTGCTTT
>TRBV20-1|many|TRBJ1-6|TRBD1
CSAETGTGFNSPLHF
TGCAGTGCTGAGACCGGGACAGGGTTTAATTCACCCCTCCACTTT
>TRBV9|many|TRBJ1-2|-
CASSAGREGTVGYTF
TGTGCCAGCAGCGCAGGACGGGAGGGTACTGTCGGCTACACCTTC
>TRBV6-2/TRBV6-3|many|TRBJ1-5|-
CASSYLVRGQPQHF
TGTGCCAGCAGTTACCTTGTTCGGGGTCAGCCCCAGCATTTT
>TRBV19|-|TRBJ1-5|-
CASSITLVDFAQPQHF
TGTGCCAGTAGTATAACCCTCGTTGACTTTGCCCAGCCCCAGCATTTT
>TRBV7-6|-|TRBJ2-2|-
CASSSAWSRNTGELFF
TGTGCCAGCAGCTCCGCATGGAGTAGGAACACCGGGGAGCTGTTTTTT
>TRBV28|-|TRBJ1-5|-
CASSQEQGDQPQHF
TGTGCCAGCAGCCAAGAACAGGGTGATCAGCCCCAGCATTTT
>TRBV6-2/TRBV6-3|many|TRBJ2-5|TRBD2
CASRNGGESQETQYF
TGTGCCAGCAGAAACGGGGGGGAGTCCCAAGAGACCCAGTACTTC
>TRBV4-2|many|TRBJ2-7|TRBD1
CASSPLTGYYEQYF
TGTGCCAGCAGCCCCCTGACAGGGTACTACGAGCAGTACTTC
>TRBV5-1|many|TRBJ2-7|-
CASSLLATSYEQYF
TGCGCCAGCAGCTTGCTGGCCACCTCCTACGAGCAGTACTTC
>TRBV13|few|TRBJ2-7|-
CASSQGTPISYEQYF
TGTGCCAGCAGCCAAGGGACTCCAATCTCCTACGAGCAGTACTTC
>TRBV6-1|many|TRBJ2-7|-
CASGPGPHEQYF
TGTGCCAGTGGACCCGGCCCCCACGAGCAGTACTTC
>TRBV13|many|TRBJ2-5|-
CASVILAGQETQYF
TGTGCCAGCGTAATCCTGGCAGGCCAAGAGACCCAGTACTTC
>TRBV28|many|TRBJ1-1|-
CASIERGLYEAFF
TGTGCCAGCATCGAACGGGGCCTCTACGAAGCTTTCTTT
>TRBV6-5|-|TRBJ1-2|-
CASSYRGQPGYGYTF
TGTGCCAGCAGTTACCGCGGACAACCAGGCTATGGCTACACCTTC
>TRBV6-5|many|TRBJ2-5|TRBD2
CASSLLAGDQETQYF
TGTGCCAGCAGTCTACTAGCGGGGGACCAAGAGACCCAGTACTTC
>TRBV6-1|-|TRBJ2-7|-
CASSEVEQGGYEQYF
TGTGCCAGCAGTGAAGTAGAACAGGGAGGCTACGAGCAGTACTTC
>TRBV9|many|TRBJ2-5|-
CASSAGNLETQYF
TGTGCCAGCAGCGCTGGGAACTTGGAGACCCAGTACTTC
>TRBV5-1|many|TRBJ2-7|TRBD2
CASSPLGLSAPREQYF
TGCGCCAGCAGCCCTCTGGGACTATCCGCGCCTCGCGAGCAGTACTTC